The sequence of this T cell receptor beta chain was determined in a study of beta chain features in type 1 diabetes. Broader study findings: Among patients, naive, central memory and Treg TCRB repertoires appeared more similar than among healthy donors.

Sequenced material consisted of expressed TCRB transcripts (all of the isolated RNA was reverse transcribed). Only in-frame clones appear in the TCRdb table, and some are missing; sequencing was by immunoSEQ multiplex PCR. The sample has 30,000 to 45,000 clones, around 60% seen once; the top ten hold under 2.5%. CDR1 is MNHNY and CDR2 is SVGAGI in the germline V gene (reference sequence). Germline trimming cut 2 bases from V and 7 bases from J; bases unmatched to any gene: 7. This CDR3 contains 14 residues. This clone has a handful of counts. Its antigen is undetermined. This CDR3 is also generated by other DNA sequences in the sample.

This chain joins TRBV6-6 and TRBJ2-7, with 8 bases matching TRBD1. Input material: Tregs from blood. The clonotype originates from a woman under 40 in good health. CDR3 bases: TGTGCCAGCAGTTACCCGGGACAGGCTGGGGAGCAGTACTTC. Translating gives CASSYPGQAGEQYF.